The clone carrying this TCR beta chain was seen only once. The sample belongs to a study of control samples from healthy donors and cancer patients. Germline V CDR1 and CDR2: LNHDA, SQIVND (reference sequence). CDR3 length equals 16 residues. V was shortened by 3 bases and J by 4 bases, with 16 bases between the two germline ends. Sequencing used immunoSEQ multiplex PCR; TCRdb keeps in-frame clones, though not all of them. The table records about 170,000 clones, around 94% of them present only once. The sequence derives from a woman in her late teens or twenties in good health. Sequences were obtained from blood. The chain recombines TRBV19 with TRBJ1-5, with D possibly being TRBD1 (6 bases). CDR3 region: CASSILGGHGNQPQHF. Written as DNA, the CDR3 is TGTGCCAGTAGTATCTTGGGGGGCCATGGGAATCAGCCCCAGCATTTT.